Listed below are T cell receptor beta chains from one sample, sequenced in a study of T-cell memory formation after mild COVID-19. TCRdb re-derived calls from the 5' RACE reads in MiXCR, one entry per CDR3 protein. The sample holds about 250,000 distinct CDR3 sequences; just over 15% are singletons and the top ten take 2.1%. Material for sequencing was PBMCs or a T cell subset sorted from them (not recorded which). These receptors all stem from an adult woman who had mild COVID-19 (a few samples of this study predate the infection). Cell type and time point are not known. Each CDR3 is given with its conserved first and last residue. The D gene is left open where the match is weak. A clone size is listed for some rows: how often the clone was seen (once, few, many), or a class if it is expanded.

len | j_gene | d_gene | v_gene | abundance | CDR3aa | CDR3nt
12 | TRBJ2-3 | NA | TRBV29-1 | few | CSVVRGTDTQYF | TGCAGCGTTGTTCGGGGCACAGATACGCAGTATTTT
14 | TRBJ1-2 | NA | TRBV10-3 | NA | CAISELLRDYGYTF | TGTGCCATCAGTGAGTTACTTCGAGACTATGGCTACACCTTC
13 | TRBJ1-1 | NA | TRBV3-1 | many | CASSQNMNTEAFF | TGTGCCAGCAGCCAGAACATGAACACTGAAGCTTTCTTT
15 | TRBJ1-3 | NA | TRBV7-2 | NA | CASSLTGISGNTIYF | TGTGCCAGCAGCTTGACGGGGATATCTGGAAACACCATATATTTT
11 | TRBJ2-3 | NA | TRBV18 | NA | CASSPLPGQYF | TGTGCCAGCTCACCTCTCCCGGGGCAGTATTTT
14 | TRBJ2-1 | NA | TRBV7-2 | NA | CASSLRDPLDEQFF | TGTGCCAGCAGCTTAAGGGACCCCCTCGATGAGCAGTTCTTC
16 | TRBJ1-3 | NA | TRBV5-1 | NA | CASSLIGDRAGNTIYF | TGCGCCAGCAGCTTGATCGGGGATCGCGCTGGAAACACCATATATTTT
14 | TRBJ1-1 | TRBD1 | TRBV5-1 | NA | CASSLQGAVTEAFF | TGCGCCAGCAGCTTGCAGGGGGCCGTCACTGAAGCTTTCTTT
18 | TRBJ2-3 | TRBD1 | TRBV9 | NA | CASSARDRGNPSTDTQYF | TGTGCCAGCAGCGCCAGGGACAGGGGCAATCCTAGCACAGATACGCAGTATTTT
15 | TRBJ1-2 | NA | TRBV4-2 | NA | CASSLSDPRNYGYTF | TGTGCCAGCAGCCTCTCCGACCCAAGGAACTATGGCTACACCTTC
17 | TRBJ2-5 | NA | TRBV20-1 | few | CSAYSHGGPIKGETQYF | TGCAGTGCTTACAGTCACGGGGGCCCAATCAAGGGGGAGACCCAGTACTTC
15 | TRBJ2-3 | NA | TRBV12-3/TRBV12-4 | NA | CASSFRKGGTDTQYF | TGTGCCAGCAGTTTTCGCAAAGGGGGCACAGATACGCAGTATTTT
17 | TRBJ2-3 | TRBD2 | TRBV11-2 | NA | CASSSIKGRGERDTQYF | TGTGCCAGCAGCTCCATAAAGGGGCGGGGGGAGAGAGATACGCAGTATTTT
16 | TRBJ2-6 | NA | TRBV12-3/TRBV12-4 | few | CASSYLPSSGANVLTF | TGTGCCAGCAGTTACCTACCATCCTCTGGGGCCAACGTCCTGACTTTC
15 | TRBJ1-4 | NA | TRBV6-2/TRBV6-3 | NA | CASSSSRGTNEKLFF | TGTGCCAGCAGTTCATCTAGGGGAACTAATGAAAAACTGTTTTTT
14 | TRBJ1-6 | NA | TRBV3-1 | NA | CASSQRGIASPLHF | TGTGCCAGCAGCCAAAGGGGAATCGCTTCACCCCTCCACTTT
16 | TRBJ1-2 | TRBD1 | TRBV9 | NA | CASSVSEYRGNYGYTF | TGTGCCAGCAGCGTATCGGAGTACAGGGGGAACTATGGCTACACCTTC
12 | TRBJ2-5 | NA | TRBV20-1 | NA | CSARSLRETQYF | TGCAGTGCTAGAAGCCTGAGGGAGACCCAGTACTTC
15 | TRBJ2-1 | TRBD2 | TRBV7-6 | many | CASSLDAGVGYEQFF | TGTGCCAGCAGCTTAGACGCGGGAGTGGGTTATGAGCAGTTCTTC
15 | TRBJ2-5 | NA | TRBV5-1 | few | CASSSQGAIQETQYF | TGCGCCAGCAGCTCTCAAGGAGCGATCCAAGAGACCCAGTACTTC
13 | TRBJ1-5 | NA | TRBV25-1 | NA | CASSTSANQPQHF | TGTGCCAGCAGTACCAGCGCCAATCAGCCCCAGCATTTT
14 | TRBJ2-1 | NA | TRBV20-1 | NA | CSARDQERINEQFF | TGCAGTGCTAGAGATCAAGAGCGTATCAATGAGCAGTTCTTC
14 | TRBJ2-3 | TRBD1 | TRBV9 | NA | CASSPGGLADTQYF | TGTGCCAGCAGCCCAGGGGGCCTGGCAGATACGCAGTATTTT
13 | TRBJ2-3 | NA | TRBV5-1 | NA | CASSPPAATLEYF | TGCGCCAGCAGCCCCCCGGCTGCGACCTTGGAGTATTTT
19 | TRBJ1-4 | NA | TRBV4-1 | few | CASKKASTRVGEGDEKLFF | TGCGCCAGCAAAAAGGCCTCAACGCGGGTCGGGGAGGGGGATGAAAAACTGTTTTTT
16 | TRBJ2-3 | TRBD2 | TRBV25-1 | NA | CASSEWVAGYTDTQYF | TGTGCCAGCAGTGAATGGGTAGCGGGTTACACAGATACGCAGTATTTT
15 | TRBJ2-3 | NA | TRBV7-2 | few | CASSFVASSTDTQYF | TGTGCCAGCAGCTTCGTAGCGTCTAGCACAGATACGCAGTATTTT
14 | TRBJ2-5 | TRBD1 | TRBV18 | few | CASSRTGRQETQYF | TGTGCCAGCTCACGGACAGGGAGGCAAGAGACCCAGTACTTC
17 | TRBJ2-1 | NA | TRBV4-1 | NA | CASSQDEVMSSYNEQFF | TGCGCCAGCAGCCAAGATGAGGTCATGAGCTCCTACAATGAGCAGTTCTTC
19 | TRBJ2-5 | TRBD2 | TRBV7-9 | few | CASSLPRSRSGRGGETQYF | TGTGCCAGCAGCCTTCCTCGGAGCCGTAGCGGGAGAGGTGGAGAGACCCAGTACTTC
15 | TRBJ1-4 | NA | TRBV9 | few | CASSVSGTRNEKLFF | TGTGCCAGCAGCGTATCGGGGACAAGGAATGAAAAACTGTTTTTT
16 | TRBJ2-2 | TRBD2 | TRBV4-2 | NA | CASSQMGGGANGELFF | TGTGCCAGCAGCCAAATGGGCGGGGGGGCCAACGGGGAGCTGTTTTTT
16 | TRBJ2-7 | NA | TRBV11-3 | NA | CASSDVPMGVSYEQYF | TGTGCCAGCAGCGACGTACCGATGGGGGTCTCCTACGAGCAGTACTTC
14 | TRBJ1-1 | TRBD1 | TRBV7-9 | NA | CASSLATGPTEAFF | TGTGCCAGCAGCTTAGCGACAGGGCCCACTGAAGCTTTCTTT
17 | TRBJ1-5 | NA | TRBV20-1 | few | CSAQRGDSSLSNQPQHF | TGCAGTGCCCAGAGGGGCGACAGCTCCCTTAGCAATCAGCCCCAGCATTTT
12 | TRBJ2-2 | NA | TRBV20-1 | NA | CSAIHRTGELFF | TGCAGTGCTATCCACCGGACCGGGGAGCTGTTTTTT
13 | TRBJ2-7 | TRBD1 | TRBV19 | NA | CASRSRQGYEQYF | TGTGCCAGTAGAAGCAGACAGGGCTACGAGCAGTACTTC
16 | TRBJ2-7 | NA | TRBV5-1 | NA | CASSLEGGASSYEQYF | TGCGCCAGCAGCTTGGAGGGGGGGGCTAGCTCCTACGAGCAGTACTTC
16 | TRBJ2-2 | TRBD2 | TRBV4-2 | NA | CASSAQGLAMTGELFF | TGTGCCAGCAGCGCGCAGGGACTAGCTATGACCGGGGAGCTGTTTTTT